Below, one T cell receptor (beta chain) is given with its context. The identical CDR3 is also encoded by other nucleotide sequences in the sample. This entry comes from a study of blood T cell repertoires in COVID-19. The CDR3 consists of 15 residues. The germline gives CDR1 SGDLS, CDR2 YYNGEE. Trimming left V 2 bases short and J 1 base short, with 11 bases between. In the original processing: From reference gene primer amplification, estimates of nucleated cell counts were derived. Measured with immunoSEQ multiplex PCR; TCRdb has only the in-frame clones, and not every one. V and J calls and clone size are those listed in that table; D and trimming were worked out from the DNA. The sample consists of 120,000 to 150,000 clones, around 84% of them appearing once.

The chain joins TRBV9 to TRBJ2-3, with D uncertain. Sequenced: PBMCs or T cells enriched from blood (not recorded which). This receptor was obtained from a woman between 50 and 59 years old who had been exposed to COVID-19. CDR3 sequence (DNA): TGTGCCAGCAGCGTCAACACGGGTGGCACAGATACGCAGTATTTT. It is translated as CASSVNTGGTDTQYF.